The clone carrying this T cell receptor beta chain was detected once. The target antigen is unknown. Trimming removed 6 bases from V and 6 bases from J; junction bases left unmatched: 6. In germline, CDR1 is MNHEY, CDR2 SVGEGT. The CDR3 runs 13 residues. The data were taken from a study of vaccination effects on CD4 cells after COVID-19. Background on the study: There were two convalescent patients who gave samples 16 days and one week before vaccination. Study outcomes and limitations: Convalescent patients were few in the study, and early post-infection timepoints were absent.

The repertoire was sequenced with immunoSEQ multiplex PCR; TCRdb's copy has only in-frame clones and lacks some. The sample has more than 60,000 clones; just over 70% are singletons. On day 10 of culture, CD4+ T cells were separated out. This sequence joins TRBV6-2 or TRBV6-3 and TRBJ2-3, with 7 bases matching TRBD2. This TCR was sampled from a human donor who had a prior SARS-CoV-2 infection. Sequenced here: CD4+ T cells from PBMCs cultured without peptide, sampled before COVID-19 vaccination. CDR3 residues: CASSRLAGDTQYF. The CDR3 DNA is TGTGCCAGCAGCCGACTAGCCGGTGATACGCAGTATTTT.